The entry below describes one TCR beta chain. The sample originates from a study of blood T cell repertoires in COVID-19. Germline assignment: CDR1 SGHRS and CDR2 YFSETQ. Trimming cost V 7 bases and J 2 bases; bases outside gene matches: 6. This CDR3 comprises 14 residues. Here immunoSEQ multiplex PCR was the method, and the copy in TCRdb shows in-frame clones only, minus some. The table includes around 130,000 clones, about 86% detected once. This TCR was sampled from a man in his forties with acute COVID-19. V gene TRBV5-1 combines with J gene TRBJ2-1, with 7 bases matching TRBD2. Sequenced material: PBMCs or T cells enriched from blood (not recorded which). The CDR3 DNA reads as TGCGCCAGCGGTGGGGAGGGAACCTACAATGAGCAGTTCTTC. Its protein is CASGGEGTYNEQFF.